The sequence of this T cell receptor (beta chain) was determined in a study of control samples from healthy donors and cancer patients. The protocol was immunoSEQ multiplex PCR, while the TCRdb copy is restricted to in-frame clones and leaves out a portion. The data contain roughly 170,000 clones, 75% to 95% of them singletons. Germline V CDR1 and CDR2: DFQATT, SNEGSKA (reference sequence). The CDR3 runs 11 residues. A word on this clone: Other DNA sequences in this sample translate to the same CDR3.

This clonotype was sampled from a woman in her forties in good health. The sample was blood. This chain connects TRBV20-1 to TRBJ1-1; 8 bases line up with TRBD1. The CDR3 region is CRTGTNTEAFF. The CDR3 coding sequence is TGCCGGACAGGGACCAACACTGAAGCTTTCTTT.